This T cell receptor (beta chain) was profiled in a study of T cell repertoires in cytomegalovirus infection. Study-wide background: Carrying CMV and the relevant HLA type showed in public TCR beta signatures. Study-wide points: There were HLA-C-restricted CMV-specific TCR beta clonotypes dominating the ex vivo response. Cumulative public TCR beta family frequency identified carriers of CMV plus the relevant HLA.

Via MiXCR, TCRdb re-called the reads, giving one row per CDR3 protein. The sample consists of some 150,000 distinct CDR3 sequences, approximately 5.9% of them appearing once. The CDR3 runs 13 residues. V was trimmed by 6 bases and J by 7 bases, leaving 15 bases between them. Germline loops: CDR1 SNHLY, CDR2 FYNNEI. This clonotype came up many times. Its antigen is undetermined. The chain has TRBV2 and TRBJ1-2; D is possibly TRBD1 (6 bases). The sample taken for sequencing was PBMCs. This sequence originates from a human donor in good health (CMV status not recorded). Some clones in this sample may be carry-over from other donors' samples. DNA for the CDR3: TGTGCCAGCAGGGACGTCGGGGGGCCTGGCTACACCTTC. It specifies CASRDVGGPGYTF. The whole variable domain, remainder taken from reference TRBV2 and TRBJ1-2, is EPEVTQTPSHQVTQMGQEVILRCVPISNHLYFYWYRQILGQKVEFLVSFYNNEISEKSEIFDDQFSVERPDGSNFTLKIRSTKLEDSAMYFCASRDVGGPGYTFGSGTRLTVV.